This note documents a single T cell receptor beta chain sequence. Its cognate antigen is unknown. The record originates from a study of memory CD4+ T cells and cytomegalovirus serostatus. Findings and limits, study-wide: CD4+ memory repertoires contained about 40% of the 164 reported CMV TCRbeta sequences.

Measured with immunoSEQ multiplex PCR; TCRdb has only the in-frame clones, and not every one. The profile shows some 52,000 clones, around four fifths of them singletons. The sort gate was single viable CD3+CD4+CD8-CD45RO+ cells for memory CD4+ T cells. CMV serostatus came from serum IgG against pp150, pp28, p38, p52. Positive selection with CD4 microbeads enriched total CD4+ T cells. The sequencing input was memory CD4+ T cells from blood. The sequence was collected from an adult in good health and CMV-seropositive.

In DNA, the CDR3 is TGTGCCAGCAGCTTAACGACAGGGGCGGTGAACACTGAAGCTTTCTTT. It specifies CASSLTTGAVNTEAFF. This chain links TRBV5-5 with TRBJ1-1; 8 bases align to TRBD1. V trimming: 2 bases; J trimming: 0 bases; junction bases outside the gene matches: 6. This CDR3 contains 16 residues. Looked up from germline, CDR1 is SGHKS and CDR2 is YYEKEE (reference sequence).